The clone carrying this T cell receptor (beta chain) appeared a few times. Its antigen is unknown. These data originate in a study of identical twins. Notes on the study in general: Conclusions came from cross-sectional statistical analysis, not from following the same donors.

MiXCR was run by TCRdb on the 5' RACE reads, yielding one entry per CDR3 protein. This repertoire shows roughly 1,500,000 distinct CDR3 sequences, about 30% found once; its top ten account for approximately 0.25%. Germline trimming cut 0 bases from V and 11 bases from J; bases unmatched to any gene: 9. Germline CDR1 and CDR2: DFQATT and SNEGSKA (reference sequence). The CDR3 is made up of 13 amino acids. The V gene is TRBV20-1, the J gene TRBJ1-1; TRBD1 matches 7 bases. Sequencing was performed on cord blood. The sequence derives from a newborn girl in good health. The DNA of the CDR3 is TGCAGTGCTAGAGAGGTACGGGACAGTGAGGCTTTCTTT. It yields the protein CSAREVRDSEAFF.